A single sample gave rise to the 19 T cell receptor beta chains below, sequenced in a study of blood T cell repertoires in COVID-19. The repertoire was sequenced with immunoSEQ multiplex PCR; TCRdb's copy has only in-frame clones and lacks some. The table shows fewer than 60,000 clones, with 78% occurring only once. Material: peripheral blood. The receptors were gathered from a human donor in a cohort sampled during active COVID-19.

The genes are TRBV12-3 or TRBV12-4 and TRBJ2-1, with D perhaps TRBD1 (5 bases). V was shortened by 4 bases and J by 7 bases, with 8 bases between the two germline ends. The CDR3 has 12 amino acids. Written as DNA, the CDR3 is TGTGCCAGCAGTTCACAGGAGAATGAGCAGTTCTTC. This sequence encodes CASSSQENEQFF.

About this clone itself: One junction end does not reproduce the germline sequence, and a read error may be involved. The chain couples TRBV7-7 to TRBJ2-5; 10 bases fit TRBD2. Germline V CDR1 and CDR2: SSHAT, FNYEAQ (reference sequence). The length of the CDR3 is 16 residues. DNA of the CDR3: TGTGCTAGCAGCTCGTCTAGCGGGGGCGACCAAGAGACCCAGTACTTC. Translation: CASSSSSGGDQETQYF.

The chain uses TRBV27 and TRBJ1-3, with D possibly TRBD1 on 6 matching bases. The germline CDR1 and CDR2 sequences are MNHEY and SMNVEV (reference sequence). Trimming pared 5 bases from V and 4 bases from J, leaving 12 bases between. The CDR3 is made up of 14 amino acids. CDR3 region: CASSGDTAGNTIYF. The CDR3 coding sequence is TGTGCCAGCAGTGGGGACACAGCCGGAAACACCATATATTTT.

This chain links TRBV4-1 with TRBJ2-1, with TRBD2 matching 9 bases. CDR1 and CDR2 (germline): MGHRA, YSYEKL. This CDR3 has 14 residues. The J segment lost 2 bases and the V segment lost 8 bases, leaving 4 bases of the junction unmatched. CDR3 sequence (DNA): TGCGCCAGCTTTAGCGGGAGACCCTACAATGAGCAGTTCTTC. It encodes CASFSGRPYNEQFF.

J is TRBJ2-3 and V is TRBV7-2; possibly TRBD2 for D (6 bases). The CDR3 sequence is 17 residues long. V lost 1 base and J 4 bases, leaving 18 bases between the germline ends. Germline CDR1 and CDR2: SGHTA and FQGNSA. The CDR3 DNA is TGTGCCAGCAGCTTAGGGGTCTCGAGGAGGGTTGCAGATACGCAGTATTTT. This codes for CASSLGVSRRVADTQYF. Looking up the rest from reference TRBV7-2 and TRBJ2-3 gives the full variable domain: GAGVSQSPSNKVTEKGKDVELRCDPISGHTALYWYRQSLGQGLEFLIYFQGNSAPDKSGLPSDRFSAERTGGSVSTLTIQRTQQEDSAVYLCASSLGVSRRVADTQYFGPGTRLTVL.

This chain uses TRBV5-4 with TRBJ1-2, with D uncertain. The CDR3 loop spans 13 amino acids. Germline CDR1 and CDR2: SGHNT and YYREEE (reference sequence). The V and J ends lost 3 bases and 4 bases respectively, with 10 bases between them. The CDR3: CASSSRGRYGYTF. CDR3 nucleotide sequence: TGTGCCAGCAGCTCCCGTGGCCGCTATGGCTACACCTTC.

The genes are TRBV27 and TRBJ2-5; 10 nucleotides agree with TRBD2. This CDR3 contains 17 residues. CDR1 and CDR2 (germline): MNHEY, SMNVEV (reference sequence). V shed 7 bases, J shed 5 bases, and the junction held 16 bases outside the gene matches. The CDR3 DNA reads TGTGCCAGCACTTCATCCCTAGCGGGAGTCTTGTGGGAGACCCAGTACTTC. This gives the protein CASTSSLAGVLWETQYF.

The chain uses TRBV5-4 and TRBJ2-3; a weak D match, TRBD2 (5 bases). The germline CDR1 and CDR2 sequences are SGHNT and YYREEE (reference sequence). The CDR3 is made up of 14 amino acids. Trimming took 2 bases from V and 2 from J, leaving 9 bases between them. Here the CDR3 reads CASSLASPTDTQYF. The CDR3 nucleotides are TGTGCCAGCAGCTTAGCTAGCCCCACAGATACGCAGTATTTT.

V usage is TRBV21-1 and J usage is TRBJ2-4; the DNA was not compared with TRBD1, the D call given in the table. TRBV21-1 is a documented pseudogene. The CDR3 is made up of 17 amino acids. CDR3 sequence: CASSKDGTGEAKNIQYF. The CDR3 nucleotides are TGTGCCAGCAGCAAAGACGGGACAGGGGAGGCCAAAAACATTCAGTACTTC.

This clone showed up just once. The V and J genes are TRBV10-1 and TRBJ1-1; 9 bases line up with TRBD1. The V and J ends lost 4 bases and 5 bases, in that order; junction bases with no gene match: 5. The germline V gene has CDR1 WNHNN and CDR2 SYGVQD (reference sequence). This CDR3 has 14 amino acids. CDR3 region: CASSAGTGLTEAFF. The CDR3 coding sequence is TGCGCCAGCAGTGCTGGGACAGGGTTGACTGAAGCTTTCTTT.

This chain joins TRBV19 and TRBJ2-6, with 7 bases fitting TRBD1. Germline CDR1 is LNHDA and CDR2 is SQIVND (reference sequence). Trimming cost V 5 bases and J 0 bases; bases outside gene matches: 7. This CDR3 spans 17 amino acids. CDR3 DNA: TGTGCCAGTAGTGTCCAGGGGGTGAACTCTGGGGCCAACGTCCTGACTTTC. Translation gives CASSVQGVNSGANVLTF. Variable domain in full (rest from reference TRBV19 and TRBJ2-6): DGGITQSPKYLFRKEGQNVTLSCEQNLNHDAMYWYRQDPGQGLRLIYYSQIVNDFQKGDIAEGYSVSREKKESFPLTVTSAQKNPTAFYLCASSVQGVNSGANVLTFGAGSRLTVL.

The chain couples TRBV7-8 to TRBJ2-2, with TRBD2 matching 9 bases. V was pared by 8 bases and J by 1 base, with 11 bases of the junction left unmatched. Germline assignment: CDR1 SGHVS and CDR2 FQNEAQ. The CDR3 spans 17 residues. The CDR3 sequence is CASGLGLAGKNTGELFF. The CDR3 coding sequence is TGTGCCAGCGGGCTGGGCCTAGCGGGGAAGAACACCGGGGAGCTGTTTTTT.

This clone was counted at least ten times. V gene TRBV5-1 combines with J gene TRBJ2-7, with D possibly being TRBD1 (7 bases). CDR1 is SGHRS, CDR2 YFSETQ, per germline. The CDR3 spans 15 residues. V lost 4 bases and J lost 5, with 19 bases in between. The CDR3 DNA follows: TGCGCCAGCAGCACGACAGGGACACGCGGGAACGAGCAGTACTTC. Translation gives CASSTTGTRGNEQYF.

The chain links TRBV5-1 to TRBJ1-4; D uncertain. The CDR3 sequence is 14 residues long. Germline-derived CDR1 and CDR2 are SGHRS and YFSETQ. Trimming cost V 1 base and J 7 bases, with 11 bases left between them. CDR3 nucleotides: TGCGCCAGCAGCTTGAACAGCGGCGGTGAAAAACTGTTTTTT. This codes for CASSLNSGGEKLFF.

This clone has a single count. The V call is TRBV5-1, the J call TRBJ1-5, with a tentative D call TRBD1 (5 bases). Germline values: CDR1 SGHRS, CDR2 YFSETQ. Trimming shortened V by 4 bases and J by 2 bases, and 19 bases separated the two germline ends. This CDR3 has 17 residues. DNA for the CDR3: TGCGCCAGCAGCCCAGGTCCCAGGGCGGGGGGCAATCAGCCCCAGCATTTT. As protein: CASSPGPRAGGNQPQHF.

There are many counts of this clone. The chain combines TRBV30 with TRBJ2-7; a possible D gene is TRBD1 (6 bases). Trimming left V 7 bases short and J 2 bases short, with 12 bases between. Germline values: CDR1 GTSNPN, CDR2 SVGIG (reference sequence). CDR3 length: 12 amino acids. DNA of the CDR3: TGTGCCTACACGACAGGCACCTACGAGCAGTACTTC. It specifies CAYTTGTYEQYF.

The chain employs TRBV6-5 and TRBJ1-4; 9 bases match TRBD1. V lost 7 bases, J lost 7 bases, and 4 bases stayed unmatched. Germline CDR1 reads MNHEY; CDR2 reads SVGAGI. CDR3 size: 13 residues. In DNA, the CDR3 is TGTGCCAGCACTAGACAGGGGGGTGAAAAACTGTTTTTT. This sequence encodes CASTRQGGEKLFF.

The V call is TRBV7-9, the J call TRBJ2-3, with D possibly being TRBD2 (5 bases). From germline, CDR1 is SEHNR and CDR2 FQNEAQ (reference sequence). The CDR3 extends over 13 amino acids. Trimming stripped 1 base from V and 6 bases from J, with 8 bases between. CDR3 bases: TGTGCCAGCAGCTTAGGAGGGATGGATACGCAGTATTTT. It yields the protein CASSLGGMDTQYF.

This clone occurred once. The chain has TRBV28 and TRBJ1-6; no reliable D call. Germline-derived CDR1 and CDR2 are MDHEN and SYDVKM. CDR3 length: 15 amino acids. The ends were cut back, 2 bases at V and 5 bases at J, with 10 bases in the middle. The CDR3 DNA reads TGTGCCAGCAGTTTAGAGGGAGGGAATAATTCACCCCTCCACTTT. The encoded protein is CASSLEGGNNSPLHF.